A selection of T cell receptor beta chains follows, all from one sample in a study of control samples from healthy donors and cancer patients. Sequencing was performed with immunoSEQ multiplex PCR; in TCRdb, only in-frame clones are kept and a portion is missing. The sample holds 150,000 to 200,000 clones, around 88% seen once. The sample was blood. Source of these receptors: a young woman in good health. CDR3s include the opening cysteine and the closing phenylalanine or tryptophan. Each record gives: clone size, CDR3 length, V gene, J gene, D gene, CDR3 DNA, CDR3 protein. The D gene is left open where the match is weak. Clone size is shown for a subset of rows, as once, few, many or a class of expanded clone.

>.|12|TRBV7-9|TRBJ2-1|.
TGTGCCAGCAGCTTAGCCGGGCCAGAGCAGTTCTTC
CASSLAGPEQFF
>few|17|TRBV4-1|TRBJ2-7|TRBD2
TGCGCCAGCAGCCAGGTAATGACTAGCGGACGAACCCACGAGCAGTACTTC
CASSQVMTSGRTHEQYF
>.|12|TRBV3-1/TRBV3-2|TRBJ2-1|.
TGTGCCAGCAGCCAACTCCAAAATGAGCAGTTCTTC
CASSQLQNEQFF
>.|17|TRBV15|TRBJ2-7|TRBD2
TGTGCCACCAGCACAGGACTAGCGGGAGAGCGGGCCTACGAGCAGTACTTC
CATSTGLAGERAYEQYF
>once|13|TRBV5-6|TRBJ2-3|.
TGTGCCAGCAGCCCCCCAAAAGGGGATACGCAGTATTTT
CASSPPKGDTQYF
>.|14|TRBV7-6|TRBJ1-1|.
TGTGCCAGCAGCCGGCCGGGATCCGGCACTGAAGCTTTCTTT
CASSRPGSGTEAFF
>.|16|TRBV7-9|TRBJ2-1|TRBD1
TGTGCCAGCAGCTCGCGGAGACAGGGGATATACAATGAGCAGTTCTTC
CASSSRRQGIYNEQFF
>once|14|TRBV19|TRBJ1-1|.
TGTGCCAGTAGTACCACCGGGGACAACACTGAAGCTTTCTTT
CASSTTGDNTEAFF
>.|13|TRBV28|TRBJ2-1|TRBD2
TGTGCCAGCTTACTAGCGTCCTACAATGAGCAGTTCTTC
CASLLASYNEQFF
>.|12|TRBV5-4|TRBJ2-1|.
TGTGCCAGCAGCTTGTCCTCGGGGGAGCAGTTCTTC
CASSLSSGEQFF
>.|14|TRBV19|TRBJ2-7|.
TGTGCCAGTAGTATAGCAGGACCTAACTACGAGCAGTACTTC
CASSIAGPNYEQYF
>.|15|TRBV5-1|TRBJ2-3|TRBD2
TGCGCCAGCAGCCAAGCGGGAGAAGGGACAGATACGCAGTATTTT
CASSQAGEGTDTQYF
>.|15|TRBV19|TRBJ1-5|.
TGTGCCAGTAGTATCTTGGGGTCCAGCAATCAGCCCCAGCATTTT
CASSILGSSNQPQHF
>.|13|TRBV7-6|TRBJ2-3|.
TGTGCCAGCAGCTCGCGACGGGCTGATACGCAGTATTTT
CASSSRRADTQYF
>few|15|TRBV2|TRBJ1-2|TRBD1
TGTGCCAGCAGTGGCGCAGGGGACAGGTCCTATGGCTACACCTTC
CASSGAGDRSYGYTF
>.|14|TRBV6-5|TRBJ1-1|.
TGTGCCAGCAGTTACTCGCAAAGGGTCTCTGAAGCTTTCTTT
CASSYSQRVSEAFF
>.|17|TRBV28|TRBJ1-2|.
TGTGCCAGCAGACCTTCACAACCGACAGATTACAACTATGGCTACACCTTC
CASRPSQPTDYNYGYTF
>once|16|TRBV6-2/TRBV6-3|TRBJ2-2|TRBD1
TGTGCCAGCAGTTACCCCAACAGGGGCTCTCCCGGGGAGCTGTTTTTT
CASSYPNRGSPGELFF
>once|13|TRBV7-2|TRBJ2-7|.
TGTGCCAGCAGCCCCGAGGGGGTCAACGAGCAGTACTTC
CASSPEGVNEQYF
>.|12|TRBV30|TRBJ2-2|.
TGTGCCTGGAGGGGCGCAACCGGGGAGCTGTTTTTT
CAWRGATGELFF
>.|15|TRBV7-2|TRBJ2-5|TRBD2
TGTGCCAGCAGCTTAGGTCCGCGGGGGTACGAGACCCAGTACTTC
CASSLGPRGYETQYF
>once|14|TRBV6-5|TRBJ2-7|TRBD2
TGTGCCAGCGCCTTAAGCGGGAGTGGGTACGAGCAGTACTTC
CASALSGSGYEQYF
>.|12|TRBV6-6|TRBJ1-6|.
TGTGCCAGCAGTTTTAAGGATTCACCCCTCCACTTT
CASSFKDSPLHF
>once|14|TRBV28|TRBJ1-2|TRBD1
TGTGCCAGCAGCCCGACAGGGGGGTACTATGGCTACACCTTC
CASSPTGGYYGYTF
>.|16|TRBV9|TRBJ2-1|TRBD2
TGTGCCAGCAGCGTAAGCGGGAGGGAAACCTACAATGAGCAGTTCTTC
CASSVSGRETYNEQFF
>once|11|TRBV2|TRBJ1-2|.
TGTGCCAGCAGCCCCGCTACTGGCTACACCTTC
CASSPATGYTF
>.|14|TRBV6-5|TRBJ2-3|TRBD2
TGTGCCAGCAGCAACCGGGGGGGCACAGATACGCAGTATTTT
CASSNRGGTDTQYF
>.|13|TRBV12-3/TRBV12-4|TRBJ1-1|.
TGTGCCAGCAGTCTAGAGGTTAACACTGAAGCTTTCTTT
CASSLEVNTEAFF